This T cell receptor beta chain derives from a study of blood T cell repertoires in COVID-19. Study as a whole: COVID-19 samples, acute and convalescent, were from the United States, Italy and Spain. T cells, B-cell-depleted T cells, or PBMCs supplied cDNA or gDNA.

Germline CDR1 and CDR2: LGHNA and YSLEER. V was cut by 0 bases and J by 5 bases, with 8 bases left in between. The CDR3 is 15 amino acids. Per the authors' pipeline: From reference gene primer amplification, estimates of nucleated cell counts were derived. Sequenced by immunoSEQ multiplex PCR; TCRdb stores in-frame clones only, minus some. The V and J calls and the clone size are those of that table, but D and trimming were determined from the DNA. The data show about 370,000 clones, with around 90% seen just once and around 2.8% held by the top ten. Patients at the Seattle site were enrolled during active infection and followed longitudinally.

The sample consisted of peripheral blood. V is TRBV4-3 and J is TRBJ1-6; D is ambiguous. The origin of this receptor is a woman aged 30 to 39 with COVID-19, enrolled during active disease. The CDR3: CASSQDDTNNSPLHF. CDR3 nucleotides: TGCGCCAGCAGCCAAGACGACACGAATAATTCACCCCTCCACTTT.